This T cell receptor beta chain was profiled in a study of T cell responses to AZD1222 COVID-19 vaccine. Study observations and caveats: The study reported that nearly half of spike-specific TCRs target unmutated variant regions. The study found vaccine-associated CD4 TCRs spanning spike, dominant at 160-218 and 743-854. Clonal diversity was possibly underestimated; the donors were predominantly white British and more often female. Two doses of AZD1222 preceded a rise in Spike-specific TCR breadth and depth.

Measured with immunoSEQ multiplex PCR; TCRdb has only the in-frame clones, and not every one. The sample shows fewer than 150,000 clones, 70% to 90% of them seen only once. Looked up from germline, CDR1 is MNHEY and CDR2 is SVGEGT. Trimming stripped 4 bases from V and 5 bases from J, with 17 bases between. CDR3 length equals 15 residues. For this clone: Its matching antigen is unknown.

Sequences were derived from peripheral blood, sampled 28 days after the second AZD1222 dose. The V call is TRBV6-2 or TRBV6-3, the J call TRBJ2-5; a possible D gene is TRBD2 (5 bases). The clonotype originates from an adult who received the AZD1222 COVID-19 vaccine. CDR3 in amino acids: CASSSTTTPRETQYF. In DNA form, the CDR3 reads TGTGCCAGCAGTTCCACGACTACCCCCCGGGAGACCCAGTACTTC.